Listed below are T cell receptor beta chains from one sample, sequenced in a study of blood T cell repertoires in COVID-19. This table comes from immunoSEQ multiplex PCR, and its TCRdb copy is limited to in-frame clones, with some not included. The table has about 150,000 clones, around 83% seen once. Specimen: peripheral blood. The receptors here all came from a woman aged 55-69 years with COVID-19, enrolled during active disease. Both conserved end residues are part of each CDR3. The D gene is left open where the match is weak. A clone size is listed for some rows: how often the clone was seen (once, few, many), or a class if it is expanded.

d_call	j_call	clone_size	v_call	cdr3_nt	cdr3_aa
TRBD1	TRBJ1-2	-	TRBV7-3	TGTGCCAGCAGCTTTTCCGGGACAGGGGTTGGCTACACCTTC	CASSFSGTGVGYTF
TRBD1	TRBJ2-2	-	TRBV2	TGTGCCAGCAGTGAAGCCCAGGGGGCCGTCGGGGAGCTGTTTTTT	CASSEAQGAVGELFF
TRBD1	TRBJ2-5	-	TRBV2	TGTGCCAGCAGAGACAGGGGTAACATGGAGACCCAGTACTTC	CASRDRGNMETQYF
-	TRBJ2-3	-	TRBV18	TGTGCCAGCTCACCTCAAGGGGCGCAAATTTCAGATACGCAGTATTTT	CASSPQGAQISDTQYF
-	TRBJ2-1	-	TRBV6-6	TGTGCCAGCAGTTCACTGGGCCCCAATGAGCAGTTCTTC	CASSSLGPNEQFF
TRBD1	TRBJ1-3	-	TRBV29-1	TGCAGCGTTGGGACAGGGCAACTAAACACCATATATTTT	CSVGTGQLNTIYF
-	TRBJ1-1	-	TRBV12-3/TRBV12-4	TGTGCCAGCAGCCCCGGGAAGCCTCTTGAAGCTTTCTTT	CASSPGKPLEAFF
TRBD1	TRBJ1-2	-	TRBV11-1	TGTGCCAGCAGCCCAGGGACAGGGTTAAACGGCTACACCTTC	CASSPGTGLNGYTF
-	TRBJ1-1	-	TRBV5-1	TGCGCCAGCAGCTTGAATCGGGACACGGGTGAAGCTTTCTTT	CASSLNRDTGEAFF
-	TRBJ1-5	-	TRBV19	TGTGCCAGTAGGGAGGGGCCGTCGGTCAATCAGCCCCAGCATTTT	CASREGPSVNQPQHF
TRBD2	TRBJ2-5	few	TRBV7-9	TGTGCCAGCAGCCTCACTAGCGGGGGACAAGAGACCCAGTACTTC	CASSLTSGGQETQYF
-	TRBJ2-2	-	TRBV19	TGTGCCAGTAGTATACAGAGGACTAACACCGGGGAGCTGTTTTTT	CASSIQRTNTGELFF
TRBD1	TRBJ1-3	-	TRBV19	TGTGCCAGTAGTTTCGCACAGGGGCCAGGAAACACCATATATTTT	CASSFAQGPGNTIYF
-	TRBJ1-1	once	TRBV11-2	TGTGCCAGCAGCTTCCGCAGGGGCACTGAAGCTTTCTTT	CASSFRRGTEAFF
TRBD2	TRBJ2-5	-	TRBV14	TGTGCCAGCAGACCTAGCGGGAGAGGGGACCAAGAGACCCAGTACTTC	CASRPSGRGDQETQYF
-	TRBJ1-2	-	TRBV18	TGTGCCAGCTCACCAAGAGTGATGGATGGCTACACCTTC	CASSPRVMDGYTF
TRBD1	TRBJ1-6	-	TRBV20-1	TGCAGTGCTAGTAGTGACAGGGCGCGATCACCCCTCCACTTT	CSASSDRARSPLHF
TRBD2	TRBJ2-1	-	TRBV19	TGTGCCAGTAGTTCCCGGCCTAGCGGGGGGAAGGTGGAGCAGTTCTTC	CASSSRPSGGKVEQFF
TRBD2	TRBJ2-1	-	TRBV14	TGTGCCAGCAGCCAGGACCTAGCGGGGGTTCAGTTCTTC	CASSQDLAGVQFF
-	TRBJ2-2	few	TRBV4-2	TGTGCCAGCAGCCGCAGGAGCGGCGATAACACCGGGGAGCTGTTTTTT	CASSRRSGDNTGELFF
TRBD1	TRBJ1-2	few	TRBV6-6	TGTGCCAGCAGTCCCCGACAGGGGTATGGCTACACCTTC	CASSPRQGYGYTF
-	TRBJ1-5	-	TRBV19	TGTGCCAGTAGTTACGGAGTTAGCAATCAGCCCCAGCATTTT	CASSYGVSNQPQHF
TRBD1	TRBJ1-5	-	TRBV12-5	TGTGCTAGTGGAACCGACCGAGATTGGACAGGGGTCGGGCAGCCCCAGCATTTT	CASGTDRDWTGVGQPQHF
-	TRBJ1-2	once	TRBV19	TGTGCCAGTTTCCAGGGGCCTAACTATGGCTACACCTTC	CASFQGPNYGYTF
TRBD1	TRBJ1-3	-	TRBV5-6	TGTGCCAGCAGCTCGCAGGGGGCTCTTGGAAACACCATATATTTT	CASSSQGALGNTIYF
-	TRBJ1-4	-	TRBV5-8	TGTGCCAGCATGTCCTTAGGGGGATCTGAAGAAAAACTGTTTTTT	CASMSLGGSEEKLFF
TRBD1	TRBJ1-2	-	TRBV5-5	TGTGCCAGCAGCTTGGAAGGACAGGGGTGGAATGGCTACACCTTC	CASSLEGQGWNGYTF
-	TRBJ1-6	-	TRBV29-1	TGCAGCGTTTCAACAGGGCGAAATTCACCCCTCCACTTT	CSVSTGRNSPLHF
TRBD1	TRBJ1-3	-	TRBV3-1/TRBV3-2	TGTGCCAGCAGCCGGGGGGGACAGGGGTATTTCGTCCCCATATATTTT	CASSRGGQGYFVPIYF
-	TRBJ1-2	-	TRBV15	TGTGCCACCAGCAGATTAGAGGTCGCGATTGACTATGGCTACACCTTC	CATSRLEVAIDYGYTF
-	TRBJ1-2	-	TRBV7-2	TGTGCCAGCAGCTTAGATGTTTTCCTCTATGGCTACACCTTC	CASSLDVFLYGYTF
TRBD1	TRBJ1-4	-	TRBV25-1	TGTGCCAGCAGTGAATACAGGGGGGTTGTAACTAATGAAAAACTGTTTTTT	CASSEYRGVVTNEKLFF
TRBD1	TRBJ1-2	-	TRBV18	TGTGCCAGCTCGCCGTCGACAGGGGACGAGGGCTACACCTTC	CASSPSTGDEGYTF
-	TRBJ1-2	-	TRBV7-9	TGTGCCAGCAGCTTAGGGGGGCGTACGCGGGGCTACACCTTC	CASSLGGRTRGYTF
-	TRBJ1-5	-	TRBV6-5	TGTGCCAGCACCATGCCCGGGGTGGGGAATCAGCCCCAGCATTTT	CASTMPGVGNQPQHF
-	TRBJ1-2	-	TRBV3-1/TRBV3-2	TGTGCCAGCAGCCACCAGTTACAGGGCGGTTGGGGTGGCTACACCTTC	CASSHQLQGGWGGYTF
-	TRBJ1-1	-	TRBV30	TGTGCCTCCGGACAGTTGAACACTGAAGCTTTCTTT	CASGQLNTEAFF
TRBD1	TRBJ1-2	-	TRBV7-2	TGTGCCAGCAGCTTGACAACCGGGACAGCATATGGCTACACCTTC	CASSLTTGTAYGYTF
-	TRBJ2-1	-	TRBV12-5	TGTGCTAGTGGTTTGCTATCGGCGGGGGAGCAGTTCTTC	CASGLLSAGEQFF
TRBD1	TRBJ1-5	-	TRBV14	TGTGCCAGCTCGAACAGGGGGCGAAATCAGCCCCAGCATTTT	CASSNRGRNQPQHF
-	TRBJ1-6	-	TRBV9	TGTGCCAGCAGCGTAGATAGTGTCCCGAGCTCCTATAATTCACCCCTCCACTTT	CASSVDSVPSSYNSPLHF
TRBD2	TRBJ2-1	-	TRBV5-1	TGCGCCAGCAAATTAACCGGGACTAGCGGTTACAATGAGCAGTTCTTC	CASKLTGTSGYNEQFF
-	TRBJ1-2	few	TRBV25-1	TGTGCCAGCAGTGATCCCTCTACAGGGTCCCATGGCTACACCTTC	CASSDPSTGSHGYTF
-	TRBJ2-3	-	TRBV6-5	TGTGCCAGCAGTCCGACACGGCCCCCCACAGATACGCAGTATTTT	CASSPTRPPTDTQYF
-	TRBJ1-2	-	TRBV5-8	TGTGCCAGCAGCTCGTGGGGGGATTTTGGCTACACCTTC	CASSSWGDFGYTF
TRBD1	TRBJ1-3	-	TRBV5-1	TGCGCCAGCAGCTCTCCGGGACAGAGAAACACCATATATTTT	CASSSPGQRNTIYF
TRBD1	TRBJ2-7	-	TRBV5-1	TGCGCCAGCAGCCCACAGGGGAACGAGCAGTACTTC	CASSPQGNEQYF
-	TRBJ1-5	-	TRBV6-4	TGTGCCAGCAGTGACTCGTTCGGGGATCCCCAGCATTTT	CASSDSFGDPQHF
TRBD1	TRBJ1-5	many	TRBV5-1	TGCGCCAGCAGCTTAACAGGGGGTTTCAATCAGCCCCAGCATTTT	CASSLTGGFNQPQHF
TRBD1	TRBJ2-3	once	TRBV5-4	TGTGCCAGCAGCGAACAGGGGACAGATACGCAGTATTTT	CASSEQGTDTQYF
TRBD1	TRBJ1-1	-	TRBV25-1	TGTGCCAGCACCTCCAGGGACAGGGGCCGTGGGGCTTTCTTT	CASTSRDRGRGAFF
TRBD2	TRBJ2-1	-	TRBV6-1	TGTGCCAGCAGTGGCCGGGAGGCTAGCGGATACAATGAGCAGTTCTTC	CASSGREASGYNEQFF
TRBD1	TRBJ1-1	-	TRBV19	TGTGCCAGTAGTATGGGACAGGGATTTTTCGGTGAAGCTTTCTTT	CASSMGQGFFGEAFF
-	TRBJ1-4	-	TRBV15	TGTGCCACCAGCAGGACAGTTAATGAAAAACTGTTTTTT	CATSRTVNEKLFF
TRBD2	TRBJ2-1	-	TRBV7-3	TGTGCCAGCAGCCCCGGGGGGGGGATCAATGAGCAGTTCTTC	CASSPGGGINEQFF
-	TRBJ2-3	-	TRBV5-1	TGCGCCAGCAGCCATACAGGGCTACTTCGCACAGATACGCAGTATTTT	CASSHTGLLRTDTQYF
-	TRBJ2-2	-	TRBV5-4	TGTGCCAGCAGCTTGGTCAGGGCTAACACCGGGGAGCTGTTTTTT	CASSLVRANTGELFF
-	TRBJ2-1	-	TRBV27	TGTGCCAGCAGTTTTAGCTCCTACAATGAGCAGTTCTTC	CASSFSSYNEQFF
-	TRBJ1-5	-	TRBV3-1/TRBV3-2	TGTGCCAGCAGCCAAGGCAGGGCTAACAATCAGCCCCAGCATTTT	CASSQGRANNQPQHF
TRBD2	TRBJ2-3	-	TRBV4-2	TGTGCCAGCAGCCCGCGGGGTAGCGGGGGTTTCACAGATACGCAGTATTTT	CASSPRGSGGFTDTQYF